The 26 T cell receptor beta chains below come from one sample, sequenced in a study of Tregs in tolerant kidney transplant recipients. Here immunoSEQ multiplex PCR was the method, and the copy in TCRdb shows in-frame clones only, minus some. This table holds more than 60,000 clones, less than 98% found once. Sequencing was performed on CD4+ T cells from blood, taken before the transplant. The receptor source for this set is a human donor who received a combined kidney and bone marrow transplant.

The chain couples TRBV6-4 to TRBJ2-1, with D possibly being TRBD2 (7 bases). V shed 2 bases and J shed 4 bases, with 15 bases lying between them. The CDR3 loop spans 16 amino acids. From germline, CDR1 is MRHNA and CDR2 SNTAGT. CDR3 in amino acids: CASSDRGGAGYNEQFF. The CDR3 DNA follows: TGTGCCAGCAGTGACCGAGGGGGGGCCGGATACAATGAGCAGTTCTTC.

The J gene is TRBJ2-5, the V gene TRBV5-4; perhaps TRBD2 as D (5 bases). Per the germline V gene, CDR1 is SGHNT and CDR2 is YYREEE (reference sequence). V was clipped by 4 bases and J by 4 bases, with 14 bases between them. This CDR3 has 14 residues. The CDR3 DNA reads as TGTGCCAGCAGCGCGGACCCAAGCGGAGAGACCCAGTACTTC. Amino acids: CASSADPSGETQYF.

Written as DNA, the CDR3 is TGCAGCGCCAGAACTCTAAGACAGGGCCTATGGACCGGGGAGCTGTTTTTT. Protein sequence: CSARTLRQGLWTGELFF. The chain combines TRBV29-1 with TRBJ2-2; 7 bases align to TRBD1. V lost 7 bases and J lost 5; bases outside the gene matches: 19. This CDR3 region has 17 residues. Germline V gene lookup returns CDR1 SQVTM and CDR2 ANQGSEA.

The chain joins TRBV30 to TRBJ1-5, with 7 bases matching TRBD1. In germline, CDR1 is GTSNPN, CDR2 SVGIG (reference sequence). The ends lost 3 bases at V and 4 bases at J; junction bases unmatched: 9. The CDR3 is made up of 15 amino acids. CDR3 sequence (DNA): TGTGCCTGGAGCGGAGACAGGGTTGGAAATCAGCCCCAGCATTTT. Translated: CAWSGDRVGNQPQHF.

The chain is built from TRBV7-2 and TRBJ1-2; tentatively, D is TRBD1 (6 bases). Germline CDR1 and CDR2: SGHTA and FQGNSA. This CDR3 region has 15 residues. V gave up 0 bases and J gave up 4 bases, with 12 bases separating them. This CDR3 is CASSLARGDTYGYTF. For the CDR3, the DNA is TGTGCCAGCAGCTTAGCGCGGGGGGACACCTATGGCTACACCTTC. The full variable domain, in which reference TRBV7-2 and TRBJ1-2 provide the parts outside the CDR3, is GAGVSQSPSNKVTEKGKDVELRCDPISGHTALYWYRQSLGQGLEFLIYFQGNSAPDKSGLPSDRFSAERTGGSVSTLTIQRTQQEDSAVYLCASSLARGDTYGYTFGSGTRLTVV.

The rearrangement links TRBV4-3 to TRBJ2-6; 9 bases agree with TRBD1. The CDR3 totals 18 residues. The germline CDR1 and CDR2 sequences are LGHNA and YSLEER. V dropped 2 bases and J dropped 1; count of bases not matched to a gene: 6. Here the CDR3 reads CASSQLGQGLSGANVLTF. CDR3 nucleotides: TGCGCCAGCAGCCAACTGGGACAGGGCTTATCTGGGGCCAACGTCCTGACTTTC.

The V and J genes are TRBV19 and TRBJ2-5, with 11 positions matching TRBD2. V shed 4 bases and J 2 bases; nucleotides not matched to a gene: 12. The CDR3 is 18 residues long. CDR1 and CDR2 (germline): LNHDA, SQIVND (reference sequence). As DNA, the CDR3 is TGTGCCAGTAGTAAAAGGACCCCGACTAGCGGGGCGCAAGAGACCCAGTACTTC. Translation gives CASSKRTPTSGAQETQYF. Variable domain in full (rest from reference TRBV19 and TRBJ2-5): DGGITQSPKYLFRKEGQNVTLSCEQNLNHDAMYWYRQDPGQGLRLIYYSQIVNDFQKGDIAEGYSVSREKKESFPLTVTSAQKNPTAFYLCASSKRTPTSGAQETQYFGPGTRLLVL.

The rearrangement uses TRBV7-3 and TRBJ2-1, with a tentative D call TRBD2 (6 bases). CDR3 length: 13 residues. Germline V lookup: CDR1 SGHTA, CDR2 FQGTGA. Trimming removed 2 bases at V and 7 bases at J, with 9 bases between. The DNA of the CDR3 is TGTGCCAGCAGCTTATCACGGGAGAATGAGCAGTTCTTC. Protein sequence: CASSLSRENEQFF.

This clone has only one observation. The rearrangement joins TRBV7-2 to TRBJ1-2; the match to TRBD1 covers 9 bases. The junction had 8 bases not matched to a gene; V was cut back by 5 bases and J by 7 bases. The CDR3 loop spans 14 amino acids. The germline V gene has CDR1 SGHTA and CDR2 FQGNSA. The CDR3 spells CASSPTGGVGGYTF. CDR3 nucleotide sequence: TGTGCCAGCAGCCCGACAGGGGGTGTGGGTGGCTACACCTTC.

The rearrangement joins TRBV27 to TRBJ1-2; D not certain. From germline, CDR1 is MNHEY and CDR2 SMNVEV (reference sequence). CDR3 length: 15 amino acids. V lost 0 bases and J 2 bases, leaving 10 bases between the germline ends. The CDR3 nucleotides are TGTGCCAGCAGTTTATCGGGCCGAATGAACTATGGCTACACCTTC. Its protein product is CASSLSGRMNYGYTF.

V gene TRBV5-1 combines with J gene TRBJ2-5, with D possibly being TRBD1 (6 bases). CDR1 and CDR2 from the germline V gene are SGHRS and YFSETQ. The CDR3 is 14 residues long. Trimming pared 4 bases from V and 5 bases from J, leaving 15 bases between. CDR3 protein: CASSTQTGRETQYF. The CDR3 DNA follows: TGCGCCAGCAGCACCCAGACAGGAAGGGAGACCCAGTACTTC.

This sequence joins TRBV18 and TRBJ2-1, with D perhaps TRBD2 (6 bases). V was clipped by 6 bases and J by 5 bases, with 17 bases between them. Germline loops: CDR1 KGHSH, CDR2 LQKENI. The CDR3 contains 15 residues. As DNA, the CDR3 is TGTGCCAGCTCCAACGGGGGAGTTCATCACAATGAGCAGTTCTTC. Its translation: CASSNGGVHHNEQFF.

The gene calls are TRBV7-7 and TRBJ2-2; TRBD1 matches at 8 bases. The V gene end was trimmed by 5 bases and the J gene end by 1 base; junction bases not matched to a gene: 6. The CDR3 is 16 amino acids. The germline V gene has CDR1 SSHAT and CDR2 FNYEAQ (reference sequence). The CDR3 is CASSRDRIENTGELFF. In DNA form, the CDR3 reads TGTGCCAGCAGCCGGGACAGGATCGAGAACACCGGGGAGCTGTTTTTT.

The chain has TRBV19 and TRBJ1-1; no clear D. Germline CDR1 LNHDA, CDR2 SQIVND (reference sequence). Trimming stripped 2 bases from V and 7 bases from J, with 11 bases between. This CDR3 has 13 residues. In nucleotides, the CDR3 is TGTGCCAGTAGTATACTTGGCAGATTTGAAGCTTTCTTT. It yields the protein CASSILGRFEAFF.

This clone was seen once. The chain has TRBV18 and TRBJ2-1; D is undetermined. V was clipped by 3 bases and J by 0 bases, with 3 bases between them. The length of the CDR3 is 13 residues. Looked up from germline, CDR1 is KGHSH and CDR2 is LQKENI. CDR3 residues: CASSPSSYNEQFF. The DNA for the CDR3 is TGTGCCAGCTCACCCTCCTCCTACAATGAGCAGTTCTTC. Looking up the rest from reference TRBV18 and TRBJ2-1 gives the full variable domain: NAGVMQNPRHLVRRRGQEARLRCSPMKGHSHVYWYRQLPEEGLKFMVYLQKENIIDESGMPKERFSAEFPKEGPSILRIQQVVRGDSAAYFCASSPSSYNEQFFGPGTRLTVL.

The chain carries TRBV9 and TRBJ2-5; 9 bases fit TRBD1. Germline CDR1 and CDR2: SGDLS and YYNGEE. The CDR3 extends over 15 amino acids. The V segment lost 3 bases and the J segment 4 bases; nucleotides outside the gene matches: 7. The CDR3, as DNA: TGTGCCAGCAGCGCGGACAGGGGAAGGGGAGAGACCCAGTACTTC. Its protein product is CASSADRGRGETQYF.

Concerning this clone: At the DNA level, this CDR3 is encoded by other sequences in the same sample as well. V is TRBV7-2 and J is TRBJ2-1, with 12 bases fitting TRBD2. This CDR3 is built from 15 residues. In germline, CDR1 is SGHTA, CDR2 FQGNSA. The V gene end was trimmed by 4 bases and the J gene end by 4 bases; junction bases not matched to a gene: 2. CDR3 in amino acids: CASSSGLAGYNEQFF. The CDR3 DNA follows: TGTGCCAGCAGCTCCGGACTAGCGGGGTACAATGAGCAGTTCTTC.

CDR3 loop: CATVTGLAGELFF. The CDR3 coding sequence is TGTGCCACCGTAACAGGGCTCGCCGGGGAGCTGTTTTTT. The chain combines TRBV10-3 with TRBJ2-2; the D gene is possibly TRBD1 (6 bases). The V gene lost 10 bases and the J gene lost 6 bases, with 15 bases spanning the gap. CDR1 and CDR2 (germline): ENHRY, SYGVKD. The CDR3 extends over 13 amino acids.

This chain uses TRBV5-5 with TRBJ1-6, with 7 bases that match TRBD1. The CDR3 has 15 amino acids. Germline assignment: CDR1 SGHKS and CDR2 YYEKEE (reference sequence). The J segment lost 7 bases and the V segment lost 4 bases, leaving 8 bases of the junction unmatched. Here the CDR3 reads CASSGTGTVNSPLHF. The CDR3 DNA is TGTGCCAGCAGCGGCACCGGGACAGTGAATTCACCCCTCCACTTT.

The rearrangement uses TRBV19 and TRBJ1-5; 9 bases agree with TRBD1. Germline V gene lookup returns CDR1 LNHDA and CDR2 SQIVND (reference sequence). CDR3 length: 15 amino acids. J lost 2 bases, V lost 7 bases, and 6 bases had no gene match. CDR3 sequence: CASNTGGWGNQPQHF. CDR3 bases: TGTGCCAGTAACACAGGGGGCTGGGGCAATCAGCCCCAGCATTTT.

The chain employs TRBV7-2 and TRBJ1-2, with 9 bases aligning to TRBD1. V shed 1 base, J shed 4 bases, and the junction held 1 base outside the gene matches. The germline V gene has CDR1 SGHTA and CDR2 FQGNSA. The CDR3 contains 14 residues. CDR3 nucleotide sequence: TGTGCCAGCAGCTTAGAGGGACAGGGCTATGGCTACACCTTC. Residues: CASSLEGQGYGYTF.

In DNA form, the CDR3 reads TGTGCCAGCAGTTTCCGGTCCAAACCCCACACAGATACGCAGTATTTT. It is translated as CASSFRSKPHTDTQYF. J is TRBJ2-3 and V is TRBV27; D gene uncertain. Germline V lookup: CDR1 MNHEY, CDR2 SMNVEV (reference sequence). The ends were cut back, 3 bases at V and 2 bases at J, with 15 bases in the middle. The CDR3 runs to 16 residues.

The chain employs TRBV4-2 and TRBJ2-3, with 9 bases that match TRBD1. The CDR3 spans 15 residues. Per germline, CDR1 LGHNA and CDR2 YNFKEQ. Unmatched junction bases numbered 4, after V lost 3 bases and J lost 3 bases. DNA of the CDR3: TGTGCCAGCAGCCAGCCGGGACAGGGTACAGATACGCAGTATTTT. It translates to CASSQPGQGTDTQYF.

This rearrangement joins TRBV11-2 to TRBJ1-2, with D tentatively TRBD1 (5 bases). The CDR3 runs to 13 residues. V was shortened by 2 bases and J by 4 bases, with 8 bases between the two germline ends. Germline-derived CDR1 and CDR2 are SGHAT and FQNNGV. This chain's CDR3 is CASSLPGFYGYTF. CDR3 in DNA: TGTGCCAGCAGCTTACCAGGGTTCTATGGCTACACCTTC.

CDR3 sequence reads: CASSLGDRGPEAFF. CDR3 nucleotide sequence: TGCGCCAGCAGCCTGGGGGACAGGGGCCCTGAAGCTTTCTTT. The chain carries TRBV5-1 and TRBJ1-1; TRBD1 matches 10 bases. Germline lookup yields CDR1 SGHRS and CDR2 YFSETQ. This CDR3 spans 14 amino acids. Germline trimming cut 4 bases from V and 6 bases from J; bases unmatched to any gene: 6.

The chain employs TRBV10-3 and TRBJ2-3, with a weak D call TRBD2 (5 bases). Looked up from germline, CDR1 is ENHRY and CDR2 is SYGVKD. There are 14 residues in the CDR3. Trimming cost V 10 bases and J 4 bases, with 18 bases left between them. The CDR3 sequence: CATGNFIGADTQYF. CDR3 bases: TGTGCCACCGGGAACTTCATCGGGGCAGATACGCAGTATTTT.